This T cell receptor beta chain was documented in a study of neoadjuvant anti-PD-1 for oral cavity cancer. Study-level information: Most patients had three to four biweekly doses of 3 mg/kg nivolumab before resection.

Germline CDR1 is SGHDT and CDR2 is YYEEEE. This CDR3 has 14 amino acids. V lost 0 bases to trimming and J lost 2 bases, with 8 bases between them. The repertoire was sequenced with immunoSEQ multiplex PCR; TCRdb's copy has only in-frame clones and lacks some. Among approximately 72,000 clones listed, 80% to 90% were seen once. This clone was picked up a small number of times. Sequencing used PBMCs, obtained before nivolumab (anti-PD-1) treatment. The clonotype was recovered from a person between 35 and 79 years old with oral cavity squamous cell carcinoma. The chain combines TRBV5-6 with TRBJ1-2; no clear D gene. For the CDR3, the DNA is TGTGCCAGCAGCTTGGGCAGGCTAAACTATGGCTACACCTTC. Its translation is CASSLGRLNYGYTF.